The clone carrying this T cell receptor (beta chain) has at least ten counts. The target antigen is unknown. This sample is part of a study of neurological immune-mediated disorders. Findings and caveats of the study: Sharing of CDR3 amino acid sequences among expanded clones across subjects was absent, suggesting private repertoires in all groups.

V was clipped by 6 bases and J by 4 bases, with 12 bases between them. The CDR3 contains 12 residues. Germline V gives CDR1 SQVTM, CDR2 ANQGSEA. The authors made cDNA by 5'RACE with 10-nucleotide random UMIs. A single record per CDR3 protein comes from TCRdb applying MiXCR to the 5' RACE reads. The repertoire has 100,000 to 150,000 distinct CDR3 sequences, about 3.4% of them found once; the top ten carry 1% to 1.5%. V and J are TRBV29-1 and TRBJ1-2; D might be TRBD1 (5 bases). The specimen sequenced was PBMCs. The sequence was collected from a woman between 25 and 40 years old with multiple sclerosis. The CDR3 DNA reads as TGCAGCGTCCTCTCGGGGCCCTATGGCTACACCTTC. It specifies CSVLSGPYGYTF.